This T cell receptor beta chain was documented in a study of T cells in Graves' hyperthyroidism and ophthalmopathy. Study-level background: At initial diagnosis, before any treatment had begun, peripheral blood was obtained. Study-wide results and limits: Blood also held most thyroid clonotypes expanded beyond 0.001.

Patients affected by ophthalmopathy presented a Clinical Activity Score of at least 3, a NOSPECS grade of at least 4, and disease duration below 3 months. PBMCs were collected from an approximately 9 ml volume of fresh peripheral blood. Amplification yielded TCR beta CDR3 regions, with RNA transcripts as the source. TCR CDR3 underwent first-round RT-PCR with the HTBI primer set. TCRdb ran MiXCR on the multiplex PCR reads and lists one entry per CDR3 protein. The data show hundreds of thousands of distinct CDR3 sequences, 15% to 20% seen once. Turning to this clonotype: Its target is unknown.

The CDR3 length is 13 residues. V was shortened by 0 bases and J by 4 bases, with 2 bases between the two germline ends. The germline gives CDR1 SGDLS, CDR2 YYNGEE. The sequence derives from a woman aged 18-35 years with Graves' ophthalmopathy. The sequencing sample was made of blood. V and J are TRBV9 and TRBJ2-6; D call uncertain. The CDR3 protein is CASSVAGANVLTF. For the CDR3, the DNA is TGTGCCAGCAGCGTAGCCGGGGCCAACGTCCTGACTTTC. The whole variable domain, filled in from reference TRBV9 and TRBJ2-6, reads DSGVTQTPKHLITATGQRVTLRCSPRSGDLSVYWYQQSLDQGLQFLIQYYNGEERAKGNILERFSAQQFPDLHSELNLSSLELGDSALYFCASSVAGANVLTFGAGSRLTVL.